What follows are 16 T cell receptor beta chains derived from one specimen sequenced in a study of CD8 T cells in ankylosing spondylitis. MiXCR, applied by TCRdb to the 5' RACE reads, yields one record per CDR3 protein. Of about 35,000 distinct CDR3 sequences in the sample, less than 4% were seen once. Input material: blood, either unsorted or a sorted T cell fraction (not recorded which). The receptors were gathered from a male donor with ankylosing spondylitis or in good health (not recorded which).

This clonotype was recorded many times. The chain recombines TRBV21-1 with TRBJ2-7; TRBD2 is the table's D call and was not checked against the DNA. TRBV21-1 is a known pseudogene. The CDR3 has 18 residues. This CDR3 reads CASSKTTSGSEPWHEQYV. CDR3 in DNA: TGTGCCAGCAGCAAAACGACTAGCGGGAGTGAGCCCTGGCACGAGCAGTACGTC.

This clonotype has at least ten counts. The rearrangement uses TRBV9 and TRBJ1-1, with D perhaps matching TRBD1 (5 bases). The germline V gene has CDR1 SGDLS and CDR2 YYNGEE. This CDR3 is built from 13 residues. V was shortened by 7 bases and J by 5 bases, with 15 bases between the two germline ends. This chain's CDR3 is CASGGAGYTEAFF. The CDR3, as DNA: TGTGCCAGCGGAGGGGCAGGATATACTGAAGCTTTCTTT. The full variable domain, with the rest looked up from reference TRBV9 and TRBJ1-1, is DSGVTQTPKHLITATGQRVTLRCSPRSGDLSVYWYQQSLDQGLQFLIQYYNGEERAKGNILERFSAQQFPDLHSELNLSSLELGDSALYFCASGGAGYTEAFFGQGTRLTVV.

This chain links TRBV9 with TRBJ2-3; D unclear. V lost 1 base to trimming and J lost 6 bases, with 12 bases between them. Germline V gene sequence: CDR1 SGDLS, CDR2 YYNGEE. This CDR3 spans 14 amino acids. CDR3 loop: CASSVRSLGDTQYF. CDR3 nucleotide sequence: TGTGCCAGCAGCGTACGTTCGCTTGGGGATACGCAGTATTTT.

This clonotype was seen at least ten times. The chain recombines TRBV9 with TRBJ2-3; 8 bases agree with TRBD1. The germline V gene encodes CDR1 SGDLS and CDR2 YYNGEE. This CDR3 spans 16 amino acids. V lost 0 bases, J lost 1 base, and 4 bases stayed unmatched. The chain's CDR3 is CASSVGDRWGTDTQYF. The CDR3 DNA sequence: TGTGCCAGCAGCGTAGGGGACAGGTGGGGCACAGATACGCAGTATTTT.

The sample holds many counts of this clonotype. The chain is built from TRBV9 and TRBJ2-2; 7 bases fit TRBD1. Germline V gene lookup returns CDR1 SGDLS and CDR2 YYNGEE. V was clipped by 3 bases and J by 0 bases; unmatched bases: 5. This CDR3 comprises 16 residues. The CDR3 sequence is CASSATGQSNTGELFF. Here the CDR3 DNA reads TGTGCCAGCAGCGCAACGGGACAGTCGAACACCGGGGAGCTGTTTTTT.

This clonotype was seen many times. V gene TRBV23-1 combines with J gene TRBJ2-1; 7 nucleotides agree with TRBD1. TRBV23-1 carries the ORF label, with uncertain function. CDR3 length: 16 residues. The V gene end was trimmed by 5 bases and the J gene end by 1 base; junction bases not matched to a gene: 8. The CDR3, as DNA: TGCGCCAGCAGTTCCCGGGACAGTAGTTCCTACAATGAGCAGTTCTTC. Amino acid sequence: CASSSRDSSSYNEQFF.

This clonotype showed up many times. CDR3 protein: CASSEREGSYNEQFF. The CDR3 bases are TGTGCCAGCAGCGAGAGGGAGGGGTCCTACAATGAGCAGTTCTTC. This rearrangement joins TRBV9 to TRBJ2-1; 7 positions agree with TRBD2. CDR3 size: 15 residues. Unmatched junction bases numbered 4, after V lost 3 bases and J lost 1 base. Germline CDR1 SGDLS, CDR2 YYNGEE.

The table lists this clonotype with many counts. The rearrangement links TRBV9 to TRBJ2-5; D might be TRBD1 (6 bases). This CDR3 spans 13 amino acids. Trimming shortened V by 4 bases and J by 5 bases, and 12 bases separated the two germline ends. Germline values: CDR1 SGDLS, CDR2 YYNGEE. The CDR3 protein is CASSSQGWETQYF. The CDR3 bases are TGTGCCAGCAGCTCACAGGGATGGGAGACCCAGTACTTC. Full variable domain (missing parts from reference TRBV9 and TRBJ2-5): DSGVTQTPKHLITATGQRVTLRCSPRSGDLSVYWYQQSLDQGLQFLIQYYNGEERAKGNILERFSAQQFPDLHSELNLSSLELGDSALYFCASSSQGWETQYFGPGTRLLVL.

The table lists this clonotype with many counts. The chain recombines TRBV9 with TRBJ2-1; 9 nucleotides line up with TRBD2. J lost 4 bases, V lost 2 bases, and 7 bases had no gene match. Looked up from germline, CDR1 is SGDLS and CDR2 is YYNGEE. This CDR3 has 16 residues. The CDR3 loop reads CASSVRGGGVYNEQFF. Written as DNA, the CDR3 is TGTGCCAGCAGCGTCCGGGGCGGGGGGGTTTACAATGAGCAGTTCTTC. Complete variable domain (other parts from reference TRBV9 and TRBJ2-1): DSGVTQTPKHLITATGQRVTLRCSPRSGDLSVYWYQQSLDQGLQFLIQYYNGEERAKGNILERFSAQQFPDLHSELNLSSLELGDSALYFCASSVRGGGVYNEQFFGPGTRLTVL.

The sample holds many counts of this clonotype. The chain employs TRBV9 and TRBJ2-3, with a weak D call TRBD1 (5 bases). Germline V lookup: CDR1 SGDLS, CDR2 YYNGEE. Between the trimmed V and J ends, which lost 1 base and 0 bases, there was a span of 9 bases. The CDR3 consists of 15 residues. CDR3 DNA sequence: TGTGCCAGCAGCGTACAGGACACTAGCACAGATACGCAGTATTTT. This codes for CASSVQDTSTDTQYF.

This clonotype was counted ten times or more. V usage is TRBV21-1 and J usage is TRBJ2-1. TRBV21-1 is a listed pseudogene. This CDR3 has 16 amino acids. The CDR3 region is CASTLFLGGSYNEQFF. CDR3 coding DNA: TGTGCCAGCACCCTTTTTCTGGGGGGCTCCTACAATGAGCAGTTCTTC.

This clonotype was recorded at least ten times. This rearrangement joins TRBV9 to TRBJ2-3, with 10 bases aligning to TRBD2. The CDR3 is made up of 19 amino acids. The ends lost 0 bases at V and 0 bases at J; junction bases unmatched: 10. Germline V gene data show CDR1 as SGDLS and CDR2 as YYNGEE. CDR3 amino acids: CASSVEASGGAHSTDTQYF. CDR3 DNA: TGTGCCAGCAGCGTAGAGGCAAGCGGGGGGGCCCATAGCACAGATACGCAGTATTTT. Variable domain in full (rest from reference TRBV9 and TRBJ2-3): DSGVTQTPKHLITATGQRVTLRCSPRSGDLSVYWYQQSLDQGLQFLIQYYNGEERAKGNILERFSAQQFPDLHSELNLSSLELGDSALYFCASSVEASGGAHSTDTQYFGPGTRLTVL.

This clonotype was detected a few times. V usage is TRBV9 and J usage is TRBJ2-1; either TRBD1 or TRBD2 may fit D (7 bases each). This CDR3 comprises 16 residues. V lost 4 bases and J lost 4, with 18 bases in between. Looked up from germline, CDR1 is SGDLS and CDR2 is YYNGEE. CDR3 DNA sequence: TGTGCCAGCAGCCCCCAGGGAGGGGGCGCGTACAATGAGCAGTTCTTC. Translating it yields CASSPQGGGAYNEQFF.

CDR3 region: CASSVGWAETSTDTQYF. Here the CDR3 DNA reads TGTGCCAGCAGCGTAGGATGGGCGGAGACTAGCACAGATACGCAGTATTTT. V is TRBV9 and J is TRBJ2-3, with no clear D. Germline assignment: CDR1 SGDLS and CDR2 YYNGEE. This CDR3 region has 17 residues. The V end was cut by 0 bases, the J end by 0 bases, with 14 bases between. The variable domain in full, completed from reference TRBV9 and TRBJ2-3, reads DSGVTQTPKHLITATGQRVTLRCSPRSGDLSVYWYQQSLDQGLQFLIQYYNGEERAKGNILERFSAQQFPDLHSELNLSSLELGDSALYFCASSVGWAETSTDTQYFGPGTRLTVL.

This clonotype was seen many times. The V call is TRBV9, the J call TRBJ2-2, with 11 bases fitting TRBD1. CDR1 is SGDLS and CDR2 is YYNGEE in the germline V gene. Losses at the gene ends were 2 bases for V and 5 bases for J; bases not matched to a gene: 5. The CDR3 consists of 16 residues. CDR3 residues: CASSVGQGAGTGELFF. The CDR3 DNA reads as TGTGCCAGCAGCGTCGGACAGGGGGCAGGAACCGGGGAGCTGTTTTTT.

The sample holds many counts of this clonotype. This chain uses TRBV9 with TRBJ2-2; D gene uncertain. From germline, CDR1 is SGDLS and CDR2 YYNGEE. The CDR3 loop spans 15 amino acids. Trimming shortened V by 0 bases and J by 7 bases, and 13 bases separated the two germline ends. The CDR3 bases are TGTGCCAGCAGCGTAGACGGGTTGAAGGACGGGGAGCTGTTTTTT. Residues: CASSVDGLKDGELFF. The whole variable domain, filled in from reference TRBV9 and TRBJ2-2, reads DSGVTQTPKHLITATGQRVTLRCSPRSGDLSVYWYQQSLDQGLQFLIQYYNGEERAKGNILERFSAQQFPDLHSELNLSSLELGDSALYFCASSVDGLKDGELFFGEGSRLTVL.